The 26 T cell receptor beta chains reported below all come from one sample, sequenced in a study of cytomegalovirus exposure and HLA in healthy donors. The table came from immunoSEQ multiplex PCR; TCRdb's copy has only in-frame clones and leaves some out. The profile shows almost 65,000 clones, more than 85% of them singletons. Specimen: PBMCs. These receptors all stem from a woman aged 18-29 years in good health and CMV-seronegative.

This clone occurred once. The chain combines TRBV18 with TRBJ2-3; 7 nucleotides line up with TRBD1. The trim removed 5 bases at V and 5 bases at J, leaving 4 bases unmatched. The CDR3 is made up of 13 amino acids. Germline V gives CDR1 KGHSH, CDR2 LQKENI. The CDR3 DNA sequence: TGTGCCAGCTCATCGGGACAGATAGATACGCAGTATTTT. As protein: CASSSGQIDTQYF.

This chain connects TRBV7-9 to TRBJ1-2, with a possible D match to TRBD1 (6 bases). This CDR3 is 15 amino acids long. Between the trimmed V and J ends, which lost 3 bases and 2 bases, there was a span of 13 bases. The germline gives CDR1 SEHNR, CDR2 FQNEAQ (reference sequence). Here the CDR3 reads CASSFGGPVNYGYTF. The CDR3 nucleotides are TGTGCCAGCAGCTTCGGGGGGCCGGTGAACTATGGCTACACCTTC.

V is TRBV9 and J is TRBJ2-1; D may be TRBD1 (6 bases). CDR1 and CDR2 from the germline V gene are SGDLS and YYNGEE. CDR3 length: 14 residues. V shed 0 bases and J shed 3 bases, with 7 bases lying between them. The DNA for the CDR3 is TGTGCCAGCAGCGTAGCGACAGGCTACAATGAGCAGTTCTTC. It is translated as CASSVATGYNEQFF.

CDR3 sequence: CASSVDPGQGGEKLFF. CDR3 DNA: TGTGCCAGCAGCGTCGATCCGGGACAGGGAGGCGAAAAACTGTTTTTT. The chain carries TRBV9 and TRBJ1-4, with 9 positions matching TRBD1. J was trimmed by 8 bases and V by 2 bases; bases with no gene match: 10. The CDR3 covers 16 residues. Germline lookup yields CDR1 SGDLS and CDR2 YYNGEE.

CDR3 loop: CASSLSGGGLAYEQYF. As DNA, the CDR3 is TGTGCCAGCAGTTTATCCGGTGGGGGGTTGGCCTACGAGCAGTACTTC. The rearrangement joins TRBV27 to TRBJ2-7; possible D gene TRBD2, 6 bases. The germline CDR1 and CDR2 sequences are MNHEY and SMNVEV (reference sequence). The CDR3 has 16 residues. V lost 0 bases and J lost 2, with 14 bases in between.

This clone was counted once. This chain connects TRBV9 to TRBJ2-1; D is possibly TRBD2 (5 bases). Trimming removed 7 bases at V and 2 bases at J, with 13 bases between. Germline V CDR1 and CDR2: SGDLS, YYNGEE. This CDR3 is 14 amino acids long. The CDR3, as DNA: TGTGCCAGCGCACTATCCGGGGCCTACAATGAGCAGTTCTTC. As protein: CASALSGAYNEQFF.

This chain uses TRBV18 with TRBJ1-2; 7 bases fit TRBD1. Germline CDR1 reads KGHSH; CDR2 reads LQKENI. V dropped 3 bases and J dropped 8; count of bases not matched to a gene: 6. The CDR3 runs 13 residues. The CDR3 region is CASSPTTGNGYTF. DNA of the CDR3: TGTGCCAGCTCACCCACGACAGGGAACGGCTACACCTTC.

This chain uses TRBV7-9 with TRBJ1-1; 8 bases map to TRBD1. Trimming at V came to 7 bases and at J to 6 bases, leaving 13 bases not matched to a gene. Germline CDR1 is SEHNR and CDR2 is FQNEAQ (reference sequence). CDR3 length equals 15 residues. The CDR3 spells CASTILGQGSSEAFF. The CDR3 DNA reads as TGTGCCAGCACCATTCTTGGACAGGGAAGCTCTGAAGCTTTCTTT.

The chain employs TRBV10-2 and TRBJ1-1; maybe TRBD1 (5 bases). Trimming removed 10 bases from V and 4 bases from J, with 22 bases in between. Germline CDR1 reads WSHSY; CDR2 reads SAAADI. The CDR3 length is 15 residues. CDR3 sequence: CAIRSGSAWTTEAFF. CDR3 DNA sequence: TGCGCCATCCGTTCAGGGTCCGCCTGGACCACTGAAGCTTTCTTT.

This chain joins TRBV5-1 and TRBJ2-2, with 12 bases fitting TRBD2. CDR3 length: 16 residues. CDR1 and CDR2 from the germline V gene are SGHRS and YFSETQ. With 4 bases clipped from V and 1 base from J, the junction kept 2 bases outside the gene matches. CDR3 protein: CASSPLAGGNTGELFF. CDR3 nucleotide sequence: TGCGCCAGCAGCCCACTAGCGGGAGGGAACACCGGGGAGCTGTTTTTT.

The CDR3 here is CASSLARSWGRIEQYF. As DNA, the CDR3 is TGTGCCAGCAGCTTAGCCCGCAGTTGGGGCCGGATCGAGCAGTACTTC. The chain links TRBV7-2 to TRBJ2-7, with D possibly TRBD1 on 5 matching bases. CDR3 length: 16 amino acids. Germline values: CDR1 SGHTA, CDR2 FQGNSA. Trimming took 0 bases from V and 6 from J, leaving 18 bases between them.

The CDR3 region is CASMTPSYEQYF. CDR3 bases: TGTGCCAGCATGACTCCTTCCTACGAGCAGTACTTC. The chain employs TRBV27 and TRBJ2-7; D ambiguous. Trimming removed 7 bases at V and 1 base at J, with 8 bases between. The length of the CDR3 is 12 residues. The germline V gene encodes CDR1 MNHEY and CDR2 SMNVEV (reference sequence).

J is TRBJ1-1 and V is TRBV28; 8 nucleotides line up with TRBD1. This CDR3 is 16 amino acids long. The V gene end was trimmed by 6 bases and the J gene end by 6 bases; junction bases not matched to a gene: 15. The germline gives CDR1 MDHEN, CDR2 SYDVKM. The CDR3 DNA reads TGTGCCAGCAGCAATATTGACAGGGGAAAAGTCTCTGAAGCTTTCTTT. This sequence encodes CASSNIDRGKVSEAFF.

In DNA, the CDR3 is TGTGCCTGGAGTACAGGTTTATCTGGAAACACCATATATTTT. Its translation: CAWSTGLSGNTIYF. The V and J genes are TRBV30 and TRBJ1-3, with D possibly being TRBD1 (5 bases). Germline V lookup: CDR1 GTSNPN, CDR2 SVGIG (reference sequence). Trimming removed 2 bases from V and 1 base from J, with 9 bases in between. The CDR3 totals 14 residues.

CDR3 bases: TGTGCCAGCAGCTCGATACAGGGGTCAACTAATGAAAAACTGTTTTTT. Its translation: CASSSIQGSTNEKLFF. The chain uses TRBV11-2 and TRBJ1-4, with 7 bases fitting TRBD1. This CDR3 is 16 amino acids long. The V gene's germline CDR1 is SGHAT and CDR2 FQNNGV. V was clipped by 4 bases and J by 0 bases; unmatched bases: 5.

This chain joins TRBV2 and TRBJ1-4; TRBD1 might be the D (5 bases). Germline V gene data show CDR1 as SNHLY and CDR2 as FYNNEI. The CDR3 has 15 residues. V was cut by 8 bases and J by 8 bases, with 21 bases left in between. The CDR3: CASRMRDSVYEKLFF. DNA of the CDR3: TGTGCCAGCCGAATGCGCGACAGTGTATACGAAAAACTGTTTTTT.

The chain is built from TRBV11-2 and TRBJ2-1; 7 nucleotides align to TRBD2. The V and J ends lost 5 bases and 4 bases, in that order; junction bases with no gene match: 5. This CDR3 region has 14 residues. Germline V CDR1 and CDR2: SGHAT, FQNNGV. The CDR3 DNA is TGTGCCAGCAGCGCGAGCGGGAAATACAATGAGCAGTTCTTC. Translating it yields CASSASGKYNEQFF.

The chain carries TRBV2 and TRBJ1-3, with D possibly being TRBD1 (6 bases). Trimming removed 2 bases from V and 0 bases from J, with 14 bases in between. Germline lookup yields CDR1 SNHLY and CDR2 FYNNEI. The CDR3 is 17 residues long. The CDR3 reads CASSESQQGSSGNTIYF. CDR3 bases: TGTGCCAGCAGTGAATCCCAACAGGGTAGCTCTGGAAACACCATATATTTT.

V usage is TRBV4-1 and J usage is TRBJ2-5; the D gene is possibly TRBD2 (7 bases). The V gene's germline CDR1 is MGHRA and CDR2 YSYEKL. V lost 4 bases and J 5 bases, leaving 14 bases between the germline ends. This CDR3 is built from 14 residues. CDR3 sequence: CASSPRRGGETQYF. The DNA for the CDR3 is TGCGCCAGCAGCCCCCGGAGGGGGGGTGAGACCCAGTACTTC.

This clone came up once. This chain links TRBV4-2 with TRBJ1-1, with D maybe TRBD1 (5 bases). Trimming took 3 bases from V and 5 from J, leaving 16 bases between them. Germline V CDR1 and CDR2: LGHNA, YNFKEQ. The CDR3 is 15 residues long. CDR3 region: CASSHGGEAVTEAFF. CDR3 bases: TGTGCCAGCAGCCATGGAGGGGAGGCAGTGACTGAAGCTTTCTTT.

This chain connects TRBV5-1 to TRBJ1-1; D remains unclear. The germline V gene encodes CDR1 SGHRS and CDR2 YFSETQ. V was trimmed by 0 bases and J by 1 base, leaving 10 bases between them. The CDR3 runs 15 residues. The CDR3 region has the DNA TGCGCCAGCAGCTTGGCGGGAAAGTCGAACACTGAAGCTTTCTTT. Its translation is CASSLAGKSNTEAFF.

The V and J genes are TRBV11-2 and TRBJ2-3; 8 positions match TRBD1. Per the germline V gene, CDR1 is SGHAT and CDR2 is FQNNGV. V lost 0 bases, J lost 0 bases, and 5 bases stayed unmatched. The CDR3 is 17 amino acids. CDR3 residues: CASSLERDRTSTDTQYF. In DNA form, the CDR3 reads TGTGCCAGCAGCTTAGAACGGGACAGGACAAGCACAGATACGCAGTATTTT.

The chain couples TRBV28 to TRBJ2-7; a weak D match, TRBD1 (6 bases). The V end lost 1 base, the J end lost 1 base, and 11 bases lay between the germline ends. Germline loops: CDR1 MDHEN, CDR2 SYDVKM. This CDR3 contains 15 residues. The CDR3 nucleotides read TGTGCCAGCAGTTTATTAAGGACAGAGTCCTACGAGCAGTACTTC. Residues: CASSLLRTESYEQYF.

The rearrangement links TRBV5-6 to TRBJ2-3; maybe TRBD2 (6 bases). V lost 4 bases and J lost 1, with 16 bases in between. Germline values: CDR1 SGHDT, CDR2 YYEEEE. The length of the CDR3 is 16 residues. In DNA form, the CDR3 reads TGTGCCAGCAGCGACTGGTCTAGCGATCGCACAGATACGCAGTATTTT. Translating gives CASSDWSSDRTDTQYF.

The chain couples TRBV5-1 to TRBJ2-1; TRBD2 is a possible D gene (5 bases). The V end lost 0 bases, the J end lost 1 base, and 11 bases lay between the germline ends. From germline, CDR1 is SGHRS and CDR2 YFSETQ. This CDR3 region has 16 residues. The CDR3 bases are TGCGCCAGCAGCTTGGGCTCGACTATTTCCTACAATGAGCAGTTCTTC. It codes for CASSLGSTISYNEQFF.

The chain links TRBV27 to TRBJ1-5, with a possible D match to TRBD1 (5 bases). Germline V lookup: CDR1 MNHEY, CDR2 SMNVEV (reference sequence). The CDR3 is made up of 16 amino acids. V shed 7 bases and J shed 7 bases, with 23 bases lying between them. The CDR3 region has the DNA TGTGCCAGCAAACCTCAAGAGTTTCAGGGTCTACAGCCCCAGCATTTT. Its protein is CASKPQEFQGLQPQHF.